This TCR beta chain came from a study of response to subunit inactivated influenza vaccine. TCRdb itself ran the RT-PCR reads through MiXCR, one entry per CDR3 protein. The table includes more than 200,000 distinct CDR3 sequences, 12% detected once. CDR1 and CDR2 (germline): ENHRY, SYGVKD. There are 16 residues in the CDR3. V lost 6 bases and J lost 9; bases outside the gene matches: 8. Study results and limitations: That few new T cells are recruited by each seasonal influenza vaccination was the authors' suggestion.

This clonotype was observed a handful of times. No antigen is known for it. The material was non-naive T cells sorted from PBMCs, obtained 14 to 15 days before vaccination. This chain connects TRBV10-3 to TRBJ2-1, with 16 positions matching TRBD2. This TCR was sampled from a man between 45 and 60 years old who received an inactivated influenza vaccine. This CDR3 reads CAISPGTSGRAGEQFF. For the CDR3, the DNA is TGTGCCATCAGCCCCGGGACTAGCGGGAGGGCAGGTGAGCAGTTCTTC.